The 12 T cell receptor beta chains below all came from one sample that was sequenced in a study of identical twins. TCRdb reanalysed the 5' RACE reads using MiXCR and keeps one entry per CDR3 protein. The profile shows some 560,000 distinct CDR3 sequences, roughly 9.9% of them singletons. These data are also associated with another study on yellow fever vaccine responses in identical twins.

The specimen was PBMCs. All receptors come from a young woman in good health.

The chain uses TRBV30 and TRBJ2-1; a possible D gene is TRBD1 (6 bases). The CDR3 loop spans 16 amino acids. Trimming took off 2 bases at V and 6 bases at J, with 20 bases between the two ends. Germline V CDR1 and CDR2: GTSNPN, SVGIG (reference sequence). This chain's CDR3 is CAWSPRTGRLINEQFF. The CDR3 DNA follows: TGTGCCTGGAGTCCGAGAACAGGGAGACTCATCAATGAGCAGTTCTTC.

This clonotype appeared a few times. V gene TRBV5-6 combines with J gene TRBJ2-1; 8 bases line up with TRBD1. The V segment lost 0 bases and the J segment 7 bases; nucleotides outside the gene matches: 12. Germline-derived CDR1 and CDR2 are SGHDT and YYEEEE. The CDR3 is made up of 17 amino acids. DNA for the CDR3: TGTGCCAGCAGCTTGGATGCGGCAGGGGGCTTCGGAAATGAGCAGTTCTTC. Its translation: CASSLDAAGGFGNEQFF.

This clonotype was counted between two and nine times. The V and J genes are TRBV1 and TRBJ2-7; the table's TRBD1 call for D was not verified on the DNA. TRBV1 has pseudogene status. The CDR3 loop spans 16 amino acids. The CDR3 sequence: CTSSQRKGRYSYEQYF. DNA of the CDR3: TGCACCAGCAGCCAGAGGAAGGGGCGTTACTCCTACGAGCAGTACTTC.

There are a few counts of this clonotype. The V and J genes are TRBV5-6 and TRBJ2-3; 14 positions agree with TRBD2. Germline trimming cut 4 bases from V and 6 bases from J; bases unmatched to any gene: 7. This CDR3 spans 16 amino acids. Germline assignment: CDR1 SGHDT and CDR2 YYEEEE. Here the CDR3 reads CASSEQGLAGADTQYF. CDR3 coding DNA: TGTGCCAGCAGCGAACAGGGACTAGCGGGGGCGGATACGCAGTATTTT. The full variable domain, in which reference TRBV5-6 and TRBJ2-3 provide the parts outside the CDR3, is DAGVTQSPTHLIKTRGQQVTLRCSPKSGHDTVSWYQQALGQGPQFIFQYYEEEERQRGNFPDRFSGHQFPNYSSELNVNALLLGDSALYLCASSEQGLAGADTQYFGPGTRLTVL.

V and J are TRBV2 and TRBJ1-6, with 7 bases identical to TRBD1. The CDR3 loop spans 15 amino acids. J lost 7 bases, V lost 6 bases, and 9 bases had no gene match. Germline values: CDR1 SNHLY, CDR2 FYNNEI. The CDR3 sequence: CASRLTGIGNSPLHF. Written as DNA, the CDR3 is TGTGCCAGCAGATTGACAGGGATCGGGAATTCACCCCTCCACTTT. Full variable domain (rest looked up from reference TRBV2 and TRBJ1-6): EPEVTQTPSHQVTQMGQEVILRCVPISNHLYFYWYRQILGQKVEFLVSFYNNEISEKSEIFDDQFSVERPDGSNFTLKIRSTKLEDSAMYFCASRLTGIGNSPLHFGNGTRLTVT.

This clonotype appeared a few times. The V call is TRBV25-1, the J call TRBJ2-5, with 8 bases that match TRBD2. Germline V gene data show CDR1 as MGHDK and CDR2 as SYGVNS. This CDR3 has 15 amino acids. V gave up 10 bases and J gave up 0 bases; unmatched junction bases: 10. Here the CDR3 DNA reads TGTGCCAACCGGGGGGGAGCCCGCCACCAAGAGACCCAGTACTTC. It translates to CANRGGARHQETQYF.

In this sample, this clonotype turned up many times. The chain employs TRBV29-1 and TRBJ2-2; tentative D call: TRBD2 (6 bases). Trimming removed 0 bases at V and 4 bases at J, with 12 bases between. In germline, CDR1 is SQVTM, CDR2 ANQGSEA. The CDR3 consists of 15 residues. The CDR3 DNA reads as TGCAGCGTTGAAGAGGACTACACCTCCACCGGGGAGCTGTTTTTT. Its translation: CSVEEDYTSTGELFF.

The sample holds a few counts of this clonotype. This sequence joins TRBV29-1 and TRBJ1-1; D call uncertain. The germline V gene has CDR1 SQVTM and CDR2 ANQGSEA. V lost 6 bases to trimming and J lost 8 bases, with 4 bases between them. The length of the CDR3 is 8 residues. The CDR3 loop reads CSVAEAFF. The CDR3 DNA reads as TGCAGCGTCGCGGAAGCTTTCTTT.

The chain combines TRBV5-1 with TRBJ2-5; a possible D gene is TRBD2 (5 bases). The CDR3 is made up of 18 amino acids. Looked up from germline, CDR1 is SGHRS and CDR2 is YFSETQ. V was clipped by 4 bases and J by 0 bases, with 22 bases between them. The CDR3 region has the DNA TGCGCCAGCAGCCCCGCAACGGCGGGCCCGGGGTACCAAGAGACCCAGTACTTC. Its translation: CASSPATAGPGYQETQYF.

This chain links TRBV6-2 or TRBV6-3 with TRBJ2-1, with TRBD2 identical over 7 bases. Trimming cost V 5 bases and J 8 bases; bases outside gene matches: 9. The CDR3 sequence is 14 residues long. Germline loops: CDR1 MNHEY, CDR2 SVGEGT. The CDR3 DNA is TGTGCCAGCAGTCTGTGGGGCGGGAGCCATGAGCAGTTCTTC. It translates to CASSLWGGSHEQFF.

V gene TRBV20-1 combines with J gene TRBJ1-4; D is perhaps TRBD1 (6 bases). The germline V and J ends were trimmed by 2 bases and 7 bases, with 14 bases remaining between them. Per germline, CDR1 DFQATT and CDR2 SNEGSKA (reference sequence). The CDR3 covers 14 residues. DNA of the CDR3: TGCAGTGCTAGATCCGCGGGGGCAGGTGAAAAACTGTTTTTT. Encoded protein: CSARSAGAGEKLFF.

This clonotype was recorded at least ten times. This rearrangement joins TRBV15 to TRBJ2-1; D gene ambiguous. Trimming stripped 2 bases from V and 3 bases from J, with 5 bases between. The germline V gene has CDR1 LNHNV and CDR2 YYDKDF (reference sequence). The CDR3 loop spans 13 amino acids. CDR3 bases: TGTGCCACCAGCAGAAGGGTCTACAATGAGCAGTTCTTC. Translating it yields CATSRRVYNEQFF. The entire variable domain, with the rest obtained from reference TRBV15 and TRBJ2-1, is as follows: DAMVIQNPRYQVTQFGKPVTLSCSQTLNHNVMYWYQQKSSQAPKLLFHYYDKDFNNEADTPDNFQSRRPNTSFCFLDIRSPGLGDTAMYLCATSRRVYNEQFFGPGTRLTVL.